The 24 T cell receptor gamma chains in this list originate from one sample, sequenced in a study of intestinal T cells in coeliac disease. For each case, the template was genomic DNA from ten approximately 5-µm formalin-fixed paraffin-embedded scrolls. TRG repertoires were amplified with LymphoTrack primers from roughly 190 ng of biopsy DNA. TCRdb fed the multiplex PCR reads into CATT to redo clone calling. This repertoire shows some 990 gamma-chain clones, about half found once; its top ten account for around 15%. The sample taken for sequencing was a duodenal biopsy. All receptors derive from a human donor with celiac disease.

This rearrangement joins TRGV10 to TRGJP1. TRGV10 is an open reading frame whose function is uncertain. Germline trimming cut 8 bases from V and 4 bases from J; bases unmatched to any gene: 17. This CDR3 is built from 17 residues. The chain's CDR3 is CAAWDLEGRDTGWFKIF. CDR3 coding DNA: TGTGCTGCGTGGGATTTAGAGGGAAGGGACACTGGTTGGTTCAAGATATTT.

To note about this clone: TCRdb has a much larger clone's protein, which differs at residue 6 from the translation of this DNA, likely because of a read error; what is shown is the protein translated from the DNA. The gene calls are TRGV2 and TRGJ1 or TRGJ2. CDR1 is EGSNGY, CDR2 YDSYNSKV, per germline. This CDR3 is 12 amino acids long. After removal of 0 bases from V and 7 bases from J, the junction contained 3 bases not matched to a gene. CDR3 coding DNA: TGTGCCACCTGGGACGGGCGCTATAAGAAACTCTTT. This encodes CATWDGRYKKLF.

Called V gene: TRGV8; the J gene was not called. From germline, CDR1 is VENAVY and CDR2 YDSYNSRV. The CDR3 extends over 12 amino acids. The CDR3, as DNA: TGTGCCACCTGGGGCATTATTGGATCAAAGACGTTT. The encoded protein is CATWGIIGSKTF.

The CDR3 nucleotides read TGTGCCACCTGGCCCTTAGTTTATAAGAAACTCTTT. The encoded protein is CATWPLVYKKLF. The genes are TRGV5 and TRGJ1 or TRGJ2. Germline V CDR1 and CDR2: VINAFY, YDVSNSKD. The ends lost 6 bases at V and 6 bases at J; junction bases unmatched: 8. The CDR3 is made up of 12 amino acids.

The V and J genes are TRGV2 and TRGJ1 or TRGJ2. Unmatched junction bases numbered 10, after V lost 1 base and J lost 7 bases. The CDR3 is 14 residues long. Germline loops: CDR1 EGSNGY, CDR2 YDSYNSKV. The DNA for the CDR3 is TGTGCCACCTGGGACGGAATGTCGTGGTATAAGAAACTCTTT. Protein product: CATWDGMSWYKKLF.

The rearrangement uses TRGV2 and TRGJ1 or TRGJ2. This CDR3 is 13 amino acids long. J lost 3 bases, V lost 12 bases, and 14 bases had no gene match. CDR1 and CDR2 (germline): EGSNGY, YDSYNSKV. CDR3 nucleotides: TGTGCCGACCTGGCAAGCCCTTATTATAAGAAACTCTTT. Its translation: CADLASPYYKKLF.

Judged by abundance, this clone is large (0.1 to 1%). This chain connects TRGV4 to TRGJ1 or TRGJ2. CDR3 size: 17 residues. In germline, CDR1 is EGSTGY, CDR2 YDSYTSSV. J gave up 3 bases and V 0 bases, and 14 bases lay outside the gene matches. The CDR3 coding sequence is TGTGCCACCTGGGATGGGCCCCCGTTATCGATTTATTATAAGAAACTCTTT. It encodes CATWDGPPLSIYYKKLF.

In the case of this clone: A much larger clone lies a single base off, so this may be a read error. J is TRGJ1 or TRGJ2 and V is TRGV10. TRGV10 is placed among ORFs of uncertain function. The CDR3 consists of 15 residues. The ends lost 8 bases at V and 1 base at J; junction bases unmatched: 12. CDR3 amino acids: CAAWDYAGNYYKKLF. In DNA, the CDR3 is TGTGCTGCGTGGGATTATGCAGGAAATTATTATAAGAAACTCTTT.

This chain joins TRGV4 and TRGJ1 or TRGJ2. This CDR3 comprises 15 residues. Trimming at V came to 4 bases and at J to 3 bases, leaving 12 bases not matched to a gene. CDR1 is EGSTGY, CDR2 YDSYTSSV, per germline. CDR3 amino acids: CATWDGMGIYYKKLF. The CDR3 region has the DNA TGTGCCACCTGGGACGGGATGGGAATTTATTATAAGAAACTCTTT.

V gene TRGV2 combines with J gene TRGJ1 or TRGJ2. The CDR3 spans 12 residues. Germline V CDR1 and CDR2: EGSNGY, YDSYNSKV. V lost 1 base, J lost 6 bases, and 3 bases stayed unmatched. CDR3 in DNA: TGTGCCACCTGGGACGGTATTTATAAGAAACTCTTT. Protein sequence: CATWDGIYKKLF.

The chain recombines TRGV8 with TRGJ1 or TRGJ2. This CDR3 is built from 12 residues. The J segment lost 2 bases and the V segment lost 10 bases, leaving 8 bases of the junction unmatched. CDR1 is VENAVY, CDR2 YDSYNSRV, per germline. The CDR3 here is CATSSDYYKKLF. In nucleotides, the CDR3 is TGTGCCACATCGAGTGATTATTATAAGAAACTCTTT.

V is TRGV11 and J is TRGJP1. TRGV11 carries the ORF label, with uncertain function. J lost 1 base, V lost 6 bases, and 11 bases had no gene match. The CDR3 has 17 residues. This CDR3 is CACWIAERATTGWFKIF. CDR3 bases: TGTGCCTGCTGGATTGCCGAGCGAGCTACCACTGGTTGGTTCAAGATATTT.

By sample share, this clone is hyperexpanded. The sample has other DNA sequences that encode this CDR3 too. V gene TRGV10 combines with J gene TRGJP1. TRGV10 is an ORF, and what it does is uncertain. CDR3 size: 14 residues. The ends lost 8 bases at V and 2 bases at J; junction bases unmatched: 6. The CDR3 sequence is CAAWIPTTGWFKIF. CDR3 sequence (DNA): TGTGCTGCGTGGATTCCCACCACTGGTTGGTTCAAGATATTT.

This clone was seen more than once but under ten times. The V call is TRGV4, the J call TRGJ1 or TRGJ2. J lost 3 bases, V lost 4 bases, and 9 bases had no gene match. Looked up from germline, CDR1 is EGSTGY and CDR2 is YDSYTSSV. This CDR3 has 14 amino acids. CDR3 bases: TGTGCCACCTGGGACGGAACACGTTATTATAAGAAACTCTTT. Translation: CATWDGTRYYKKLF.

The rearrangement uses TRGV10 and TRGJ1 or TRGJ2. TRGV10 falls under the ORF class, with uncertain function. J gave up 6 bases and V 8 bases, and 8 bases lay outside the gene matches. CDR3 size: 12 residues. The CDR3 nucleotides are TGTGCTGCGTGGGGATTGGGTTATAAGAAACTCTTT. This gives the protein CAAWGLGYKKLF.

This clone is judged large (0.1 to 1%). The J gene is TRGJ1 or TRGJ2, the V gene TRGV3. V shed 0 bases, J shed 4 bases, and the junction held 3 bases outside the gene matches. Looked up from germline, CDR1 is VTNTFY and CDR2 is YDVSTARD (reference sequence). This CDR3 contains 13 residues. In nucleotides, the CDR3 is TGTGCCACCTGGGACAGGTTCTATTATAAGAAACTCTTT. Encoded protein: CATWDRFYYKKLF.

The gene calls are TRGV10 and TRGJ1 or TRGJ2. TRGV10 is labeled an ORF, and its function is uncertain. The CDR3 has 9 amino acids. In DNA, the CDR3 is TGTGCGCGTGGGATGAGGAAACTCTTT. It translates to CARGMRKLF.

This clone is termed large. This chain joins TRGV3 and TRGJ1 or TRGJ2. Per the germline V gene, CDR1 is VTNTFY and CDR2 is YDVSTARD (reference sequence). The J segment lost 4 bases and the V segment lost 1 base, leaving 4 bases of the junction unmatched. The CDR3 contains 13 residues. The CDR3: CATWDSRYYKKLF. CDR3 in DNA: TGTGCCACCTGGGACAGCCGATATTATAAGAAACTCTTT.

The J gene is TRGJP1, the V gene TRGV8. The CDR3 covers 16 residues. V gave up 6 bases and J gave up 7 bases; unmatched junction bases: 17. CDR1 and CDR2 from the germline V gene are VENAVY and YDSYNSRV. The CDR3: CATWISELPLGWFKIF. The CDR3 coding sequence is TGTGCCACCTGGATCTCGGAATTACCACTTGGTTGGTTCAAGATATTT.

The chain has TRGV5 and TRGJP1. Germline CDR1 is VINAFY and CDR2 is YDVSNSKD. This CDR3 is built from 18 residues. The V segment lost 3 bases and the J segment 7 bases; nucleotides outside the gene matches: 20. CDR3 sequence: CATWDVSRAQSHGWFKIF. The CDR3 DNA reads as TGTGCCACCTGGGACGTATCCCGGGCCCAGTCTCATGGTTGGTTCAAGATATTT.

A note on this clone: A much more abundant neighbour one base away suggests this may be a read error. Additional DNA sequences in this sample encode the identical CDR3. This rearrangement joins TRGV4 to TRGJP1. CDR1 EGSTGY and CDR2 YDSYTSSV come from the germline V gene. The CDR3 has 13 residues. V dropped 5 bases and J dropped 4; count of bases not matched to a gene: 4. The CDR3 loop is CATWVLTGWFKIF. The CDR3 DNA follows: TGTGCCACCTGGGTCCTCACTGGTTGGTTCAAGATATTT.

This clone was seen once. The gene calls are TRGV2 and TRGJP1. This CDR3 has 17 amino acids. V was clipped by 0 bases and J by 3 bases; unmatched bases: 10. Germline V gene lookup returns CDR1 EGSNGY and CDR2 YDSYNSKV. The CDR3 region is CATWDGLDPATGWFKIF. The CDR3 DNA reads TGTGCCACCTGGGACGGGCTCGACCCGGCCACTGGTTGGTTCAAGATATTT.

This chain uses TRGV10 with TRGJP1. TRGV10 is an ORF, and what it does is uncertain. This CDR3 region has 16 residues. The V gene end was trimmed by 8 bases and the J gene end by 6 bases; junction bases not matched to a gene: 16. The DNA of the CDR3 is TGTGCTGCGTGGGATTGCCTAGACCCTTCTGGTTGGTTCAAGATATTT. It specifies CAAWDCLDPSGWFKIF.

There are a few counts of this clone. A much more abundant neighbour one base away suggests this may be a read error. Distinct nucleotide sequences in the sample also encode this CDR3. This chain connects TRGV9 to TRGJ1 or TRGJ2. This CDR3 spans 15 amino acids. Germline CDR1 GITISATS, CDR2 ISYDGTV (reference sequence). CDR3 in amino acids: CALWEARPLGYKKLF. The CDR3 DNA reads TGTGCCTTGTGGGAGGCCCGCCCGCTAGGGTATAAGAAACTCTTC.